This TCR beta chain comes out of a study of graft-versus-host responses after intestinal transplantation. Study at large: Anti-thymocyte globulin was used for induction in all recipients, who then took tacrolimus and steroids for approximately 3 years.

As regards this clone: No antigen is known for it.

The CDR3 runs 16 residues. The V and J ends lost 2 bases and 0 bases respectively, with 10 bases between them. In germline, CDR1 is SNHLY, CDR2 FYNNEI. Using immunoSEQ multiplex PCR, the repertoire was profiled, and TCRdb retains in-frame clones only, with some absent. The sample shows 40,000 to 45,000 clones, about 89% of them seen only once. Study outcomes and limitations: There was an association between peak levels of circulating GvH clones and early post-transplant HvG declines. GvH clones were found in recipient marrow; some appeared first in ileum or blood. The study found high graft-versus-host to host-versus-graft clonal ratios in allografts of patients with graft-donor T cell macrochimerism.

The rearrangement uses TRBV2 and TRBJ1-4; D gene ambiguous. The material sequenced was PBMCs, taken approximately 320 days after intestinal transplant. This receptor was identified in a human patient who received an intestinal transplant, so some T cells may come from the graft donor. The CDR3 here is CASSEQVGATNEKLFF. In DNA, the CDR3 is TGTGCCAGCAGTGAACAGGTGGGAGCAACTAATGAAAAACTGTTTTTT. The whole variable domain, filled in from reference TRBV2 and TRBJ1-4, reads EPEVTQTPSHQVTQMGQEVILRCVPISNHLYFYWYRQILGQKVEFLVSFYNNEISEKSEIFDDQFSVERPDGSNFTLKIRSTKLEDSAMYFCASSEQVGATNEKLFFGSGTQLSVL.